Presented here are 5 T cell receptor beta chains from one specimen sequenced in a study of human T cells and chemical hapten exposure. Within the library, unique molecular identifiers were attached to each individual cDNA molecule. Each CDR3 protein is one row after TCRdb ran MiXCR on the reads. The sample has around 120,000 distinct CDR3 sequences; roughly 8.5% are singletons. The authors extracted total RNA from unfractionated whole blood. Specimen: whole blood. The receptor source for this set is a human donor in good health. Some clones in this sample may be carry-over from other donors' samples.

This clonotype was recorded a few times. The chain links TRBV7-8 to TRBJ1-6; TRBD1 is a possible D gene (5 bases). The CDR3 contains 14 residues. The germline gives CDR1 SGHVS, CDR2 FQNEAQ. Trimming removed 5 bases from V and 4 bases from J, with 9 bases in between. DNA for the CDR3: TGTGCCAGCAGCCGAGAGGGGTATAATTCACCCCTCCACTTT. This translates into CASSREGYNSPLHF.

This clonotype was picked up a small number of times. V usage is TRBV13 and J usage is TRBJ2-2; 9 bases agree with TRBD2. This CDR3 has 16 residues. The V and J ends lost 6 bases and 3 bases, in that order; junction bases with no gene match: 8. Per germline, CDR1 PRHDT and CDR2 FYEKMQ (reference sequence). CDR3 sequence: CASSSILAGDTGELFF. Written as DNA, the CDR3 is TGTGCCAGCAGTTCAATACTAGCGGGTGACACCGGGGAGCTGTTTTTT.

The rearrangement links TRBV12-5 to TRBJ2-2; 11 bases map to TRBD2. CDR3 length: 18 amino acids. V dropped 4 bases and J dropped 1; count of bases not matched to a gene: 8. Germline V gives CDR1 LGHNT, CDR2 FRNRAP. The CDR3 nucleotides read TGTGCTAGTGGTTCTTTTCCCGGGACTAGCGGGAACACCGGGGAGCTGTTTTTT. Translated, it gives CASGSFPGTSGNTGELFF.

This clonotype occurred a few times. The chain uses TRBV20-1 and TRBJ2-1; 7 bases fit TRBD1. CDR3 size: 14 residues. Germline CDR1 DFQATT, CDR2 SNEGSKA (reference sequence). V lost 3 bases and J lost 2; bases outside the gene matches: 4. The CDR3 nucleotides are TGCAGTGCTAGGGACAGGCGAACCTACAATGAGCAGTTCTTC. As protein: CSARDRRTYNEQFF.

There are many counts of this clonotype. The genes are TRBV7-9 and TRBJ1-1; tentative D call: TRBD1 (5 bases). CDR1 is SEHNR and CDR2 is FQNEAQ in the germline V gene (reference sequence). Trimming pared 0 bases from V and 2 bases from J, leaving 7 bases between. The CDR3 loop spans 14 amino acids. This CDR3 reads CASSLAGANTEAFF. The CDR3 DNA reads as TGTGCCAGCAGCTTAGCCGGGGCTAACACTGAAGCTTTCTTT.